A selection of T cell receptor beta chains follows, all from one sample in a study of T cells in Graves' hyperthyroidism and ophthalmopathy. TCRdb recomputed calls from the multiplex PCR reads with MiXCR, one row per CDR3 protein. The repertoire holds tens of thousands of distinct CDR3 sequences, with roughly half as singletons. The specimen sequenced was peripheral blood or thyroid tissue (not recorded which). These receptors came from a man aged 18 to 29 with Graves' hyperthyroidism. CDR3s include the opening cysteine and the closing phenylalanine or tryptophan. A D gene is named only where the DNA matches it firmly. Size is stated for part of the rows, as once, few or many counts, or as a class when the clone is expanded.

>TRBD1|TRBJ1-1|once|TRBV7-2
CASSPPGQGLITEAFF
TGTGCCAGCAGCCCCCCGGGACAGGGGCTAATCACTGAAGCTTTCTTT
>TRBD1|TRBJ2-5|NA|TRBV10-3
CAISDPGTGGRETQYF
TGTGCCATCAGTGACCCCGGGACAGGGGGCCGGGAGACCCAGTACTTC
>TRBD1|TRBJ1-4|many|TRBV12-3/TRBV12-4
CASSWDRNEKLFF
TGTGCCAGCAGTTGGGACAGGAATGAAAAACTGTTTTTT
>NA|TRBJ2-5|NA|TRBV29-1
CSVGTARETQYF
TGCAGCGTAGGGACTGCGCGGGAGACCCAGTACTTC
>NA|TRBJ1-1|NA|TRBV11-2
CASSADTEAFF
TGTGCCAGCAGCGCAGACACTGAAGCTTTCTTT
>NA|TRBJ1-5|NA|TRBV7-2
CASSFQLRGDGNQPQHF
TGTGCCAGCAGCTTTCAACTTAGGGGAGACGGCAATCAGCCCCAGCATTTT
>NA|TRBJ2-7|many|TRBV14
CASSQYFKETQYF
TGTGCCAGCAGCCAGTATTTTAAGGAAACCCAGTACTTC
>TRBD1|TRBJ2-7|NA|TRBV29-1
CSVGMGDRPYEQYF
TGCAGCGTTGGAATGGGGGACAGACCCTACGAGCAGTACTTC
>TRBD2|TRBJ2-7|NA|TRBV20-1
CSARDQLAGGWNEQYF
TGCAGTGCTAGAGATCAACTAGCGGGAGGGTGGAACGAGCAGTACTTC
>NA|TRBJ1-2|few|TRBV2
CASMYNYGYTF
TGTGCCAGCATGTATAACTATGGCTACACCTTC
>NA|TRBJ1-5|once|TRBV29-1
CSVGQGGNQPQHF
TGCAGCGTTGGGCAGGGAGGCAATCAGCCCCAGCATTTT
>NA|TRBJ1-3|once|TRBV10-3
CAIGTDFGNTIYF
TGTGCCATCGGGACGGACTTTGGAAACACCATATATTTT
>TRBD1|TRBJ1-5|many|TRBV20-1
CSARTGGMSNQPQHF
TGCAGTGCTAGGACAGGGGGCATGAGCAATCAGCCCCAGCATTTT
>NA|TRBJ2-7|NA|TRBV14
CTSSRDGVAEQYF
TGTACCAGCAGCCGGGACGGGGTGGCCGAGCAGTACTTC
>NA|TRBJ2-3|many|TRBV7-7
CASSLGSGIGTDTQYF
TGTGCCAGCAGCTTAGGCTCCGGGATAGGCACAGATACGCAGTATTTT
>NA|TRBJ1-1|NA|TRBV29-1
CSVVGTDISYEAFF
TGCAGCGTCGTAGGGACGGACATAAGCTATGAAGCTTTCTTT
>TRBD1|TRBJ1-5|few|TRBV28
CASSWTGGFDQPQHF
TGTGCCAGCTCCTGGACAGGGGGTTTCGATCAGCCCCAGCATTTT
>TRBD1|TRBJ1-4|many|TRBV7-9
CASSLVEQGRQLFF
TGTGCCAGCAGCTTAGTCGAACAGGGGAGACAACTGTTTTTT
>TRBD1|TRBJ2-7|medium-sized|TRBV13
CASSLGLERDRGIYEQYF
TGTGCCAGCAGCTTAGGCCTTGAGCGGGACAGGGGCATCTACGAGCAGTACTTC
>NA|TRBJ1-2|many|TRBV7-9
CASSPGTNYGYTF
TGTGCCAGCAGCCCCGGGACCAACTATGGCTACACCTTC
>NA|TRBJ1-2|many|TRBV5-4
CASSGGFGAGVYGYTF
TGTGCCAGCAGCGGCGGCTTTGGGGCAGGGGTCTATGGCTACACCTTC
>TRBD1|TRBJ2-7|NA|TRBV29-1
CSVLRPGTGPYEQYF
TGCAGCGTCTTACGTCCCGGGACAGGACCCTACGAGCAGTACTTC
>TRBD1|TRBJ1-5|NA|TRBV2
CASSSEGQDQPQHF
TGTGCCAGCAGCTCAGAGGGACAGGATCAGCCCCAGCATTTT